This entry is about one TCR beta chain. The data belong to a study of T cell responses to AZD1222 COVID-19 vaccine. Generated by immunoSEQ multiplex PCR, the TCRdb table keeps only in-frame clones and is missing some. The data show approximately 140,000 clones, with about 90% seen just once and about 1.9% held by the top ten. Trimming cost V 1 base and J 2 bases; bases outside gene matches: 5. This CDR3 is 16 amino acids long. CDR1 is SEHNR, CDR2 FQNEAQ, per germline (reference sequence). The gene calls are TRBV7-9 and TRBJ2-5, with 9 positions matching TRBD2. This clonotype was obtained from an adult who received the AZD1222 COVID-19 vaccine. The input for sequencing was peripheral blood, taken 28 days after the second AZD1222 dose. The CDR3 DNA sequence: TGTGCCAGCAGCTTAGGACTAGCGGTAGCTCAAGAGACCCAGTACTTC. Translation gives CASSLGLAVAQETQYF. The entire variable domain, with the rest obtained from reference TRBV7-9 and TRBJ2-5, is as follows: DTGVSQNPRHKITKRGQNVTFRCDPISEHNRLYWYRQTLGQGPEFLTYFQNEAQLEKSRLLSDRFSAERPKGSFSTLEIQRTEQGDSAMYLCASSLGLAVAQETQYFGPGTRLLVL.